This TCR beta chain derives from a study of cytomegalovirus exposure and HLA in healthy donors (TCRdb year 2017). With respect to the entire study: In an earlier analysis of about 560 of the donors, 250 to 300 Gb of sequence data and 95 million to 130 million unique TCR beta sequences from roughly 180 million T cells were reported. Of the approximately 400 genotyped donors, 65% to 90% fell in the genetic ancestry cluster associated with self-reported Caucasian donors. A later analysis re-examined previously published TCR beta repertoires from about 670 donors and added high-resolution HLA genotyping to investigate patterns of TCR occurrence. Rather than using new phenotypic data, the later analysis identified candidate immune exposures from TCR beta sequences and from how often those sequences occurred across donors. To predict cytomegalovirus infection status, the study brought together high-throughput TCR immunosequencing, statistical association of individual TCRs with disease status, and machine learning. An early release covering roughly 600 HLA-typed donors comprised 250 to 350 gigabases of sequencing data and some 79 million unique TCR sequences. Along with the approximately 650-subject first cohort, a separate validation cohort of 120 different subjects was used. The T cell repertoires of about 700 subjects were profiled by immunosequencing and related to cytomegalovirus serostatus. On average, 235,054 unique TCR beta nucleotide sequences were sequenced per donor among several hundred genotyped donors of the cohort, with roughly 18% of those sequences being non-productive. Both class I and class II loci were covered by HLA typing, at four-digit resolution. A later genetic analysis took genome-wide SNP genotypes for about 55% of the 666 donors and used that subset as a discovery cohort. An earlier analysis of approximately 500 of the donors applied high-throughput TCR beta sequencing to assess whether each TCR beta V gene segment acted as functional or pseudogenic. Every repertoire in the discovery cohort had been generated on one and the same sequencing platform. Roughly 5 DR-DQ haplotypes were handled as single units for association and clustering, since linkage in the cohort was strong. Donor age, sex, ethnicity and CMV serostatus were collected together with the repertoire data. Typing coverage varied by locus: roughly 629-640 donors for A, B, C, DRB1 and DQB1; roughly 500 for DQA1; around 610 for DPA1; 400 to 480 for DPB1. The study was designed to test whether signatures of past pathogen exposure could be identified by cataloging public T cell receptors. Here is what the overall study found, with its caveats: Cytomegalovirus status was reported to be diagnosed by the classifier with high specificity and sensitivity in both the original and validation cohorts. Because the 87-base-pair reads could not distinguish some IMGT-functional V segments, including TRBV6-2 and TRBV6-3, those segments were excluded. A later genetic analysis reported fewer N-insertions in productive TCRs among donors in an Asian-associated ancestry cluster than the roughly 700-donor mean. A group of highly shared sequence variants was considered likely to be a technical artifact of the sequencing pipeline. A further reported finding was that TCR beta sequences accurately predicted the HLA-A and HLA-B alleles for most subjects in the first cohort. The cohort was sequenced for TCR beta chains only, and without alpha or paired-chain data the features that could be detected were limited. The only immune exposure information available for the cohort was CMV serostatus. Correlated functional status among segregating V segments might be attributable to linkage disequilibrium, but an unknown experimental factor could not be ruled out. Across donors, most TCR sequences were observed very rarely, whereas some public TCRs were present in many individuals. The presence/absence analyses assumed that sequencing depth was roughly uniform across donors, and that assumption may not be true. It was suggested by the authors that the approach could potentially be generalized to other disease states and immunological phenotypes. In a later analysis, several top co-occurrence clusters were reported to appear linked to parvovirus B19, influenza, CMV and Epstein-Barr virus. In a later analysis, most CMV-associated TCR beta chains were found to appear HLA-restricted, with HLA associations seemingly driven largely by CMV exposure. Assigning TCR associations to individual alleles was difficult when HLA alleles, especially DR and DQ, strongly co-occurred. Because HLA typing was unavailable for some donors at each locus, only the typed subset was used in association tests. In the study, roughly 160 TCR beta chains were listed as associated with cytomegalovirus. In a later analysis, TCR association rates were found to vary across HLA loci, with the most associated TCRs seen for DRB1 alleles and the fewest for HLA-C alleles. Over 15 rarely observed V segments, including chromosome 9 orphons, were excluded from the earlier analysis of almost 600 of the donors because counts were too low. In a later analysis, HLA-associated TCR beta chains showed more clonal expansion and lower generation probabilities than non-associated chains that were equally common. In a later analysis, some 18,000 TCR beta sequences were associated with specific HLA alleles at a false discovery rate of 0.05. In an earlier analysis of about 600 of the donors, most TCR beta V segments appeared in productive rearrangements about 87% or about 30% of the time, broadly matching IMGT annotations. V-gene and J-gene trimming of TCR beta chains was associated with a missense DCLRE1C variant in a later genetic analysis, and the association was replicated in an independent cohort. A few of the identified cytomegalovirus-associated TCR beta chains were confirmed in vitro to be specific for cytomegalovirus antigens.

Library preparation was by the immunoSEQ multiplex PCR assay. For the multiplex PCR, a mixture combining 60 forward primers for TCR Vbeta segments and 13 reverse primers for TCR Jbeta segments was used. The CDR3 region of rearranged TCR beta genes was amplified from genomic DNA by a multiplex PCR assay. The Illumina HiSeq System was used to sequence the amplified TCR beta libraries as 87-base-pair reads. On the study's bioinformatics: A later analysis tallied approximately 87 million unique TCR beta chains across the 610 or so repertoires, and some 10 million of those chains were shared by two or more donors. Raw reads were error-corrected and collapsed into unique sequences with a nearest-neighbor algorithm that merged closely related sequences to remove PCR and sequencing errors. V, D and J gene segments were assigned by aligning CDR3 sequences to IMGT reference sequences. Each retained sequence needed at least a six-nucleotide match to both a V gene segment and a J gene segment. A rearrangement was called productive if the CDR3 had no stop codons and remained in frame with V and J, and every other rearrangement was called non-productive. CDR3 was defined according to IMGT convention as the region running from the second conserved V-encoded cysteine to the conserved J-encoded phenylalanine. In an earlier analysis of roughly 580 of the donors, sequences lacking an unambiguous match to a single V gene segment were excluded. An earlier analysis of just under 600 of the donors called V segments functional above 56.7% productive rearrangements and segregating when the between-donor standard deviation exceeded 5%. A statistical classification framework was developed to diagnose cytomegalovirus status using the catalog of TCR beta chain sequences. A later analysis assigned V and J genes by comparing TCR nucleotide sequences with IMGT/GENE-DB human TR gene sequences. A later analysis assigned CDR3 sequences and most-parsimonious VDJ recombination scenarios with the TCRdist pipeline. In a later analysis, every TCR beta chain was defined by the combination of its CDR3 amino acid sequence and its V-gene family, and reads without a unique V-gene family were dropped. In a later analysis, approximately 590 highly shared, low-generation-probability nucleotide sequences were removed to address suspected cross-contamination and a sequencing artifact. A later analysis calculated a clonal expansion index for each public chain from normalized within-repertoire ranks of inferred template counts. A later analysis computed generation probabilities with a VDJ recombination model fitted to out-of-frame rearrangements, and checked the results against IGoR. Hypergeometric tests were used in a later analysis to score TCR-TCR, TCR-HLA and TCR-CMV co-occurrence, with a repertoire-size bias correction applied to the TCR pairs. False discovery rates were estimated in a later analysis by permuting HLA or CMV assignments 20 times. A later analysis grouped co-occurring TCRs with DBSCAN, adding TCRdist sequence similarity when clustering within HLA-allele-positive subsets. For co-occurrence clustering, repertoires with fewer than 30,000 or more than 120,000 public chains were excluded, along with roughly 5 repertoires with anomalous nucleotide sharing. TCRdb mirrors the immuneACCESS table, restricted to in-frame sequences. Some clones are absent from its copies; in checked studies, under half trace to an unresolved V gene, and the reason for the others is unknown. Clone size and the V and J calls come from that table; the DNA yielded D and trimming. Counted in this sample were approximately 75,000 clones; 80% to 90% of them appeared once. The ten top clones hold approximately 20% of the sample.

Taken from the germline V gene, the CDR1 and CDR2 loops are KGHSH and LQKENI. The CDR3 sequence holds 16 residues, the cysteine and phenylalanine included. CDR3 DNA is the only sequence kept; it has 48 bases, read in frame from the first base. Trimming leaves V shorter by 0 bases and J shorter by 7 bases, with the junction holding 11 bases beyond the gene matches. In total, approximately 610 healthy bone marrow donors made up the cohort. All cohort members were sampled while nominally healthy, although unrecorded immune exposures were likely present. The donor tested CMV seropositive, placing the donor among the 250 to 350 seropositive members of the cohort. Every donor gave a peripheral blood sample, and the peripheral blood mononuclear cells from that sample were used for TCR beta sequencing. Genomic DNA was extracted from the blood cell samples with the Qiagen DNeasy Blood Extraction Kit. Worth noting for this clone: Its antigen remains unidentified. No per-base quality is available; no much larger clone lies one base away.

The chain is encoded by TRBV18 joined to TRBJ2-7; 8 of the junction bases match TRBD1. Sequenced sample: PBMCs. This receptor was taken from a man in his 70s in good health and CMV-seropositive. Here the CDR3 is given as CASSPPMGQARMEQYF. The bases read TGTGCCAGCTCACCACCGATGGGACAGGCGAGGATGGAGCAGTACTTC.